Sequencing of this T cell receptor beta chain was carried out in a study of T cell changes during pregnancy in multiple sclerosis. With 4 bases removed from V and 0 bases from J, the gap between germline ends came to 10 bases. The CDR3 contains 15 residues. Germline-derived CDR1 and CDR2 are LNHDA and SQIVND (reference sequence). Here immunoSEQ multiplex PCR was the method, and the copy in TCRdb shows in-frame clones only, minus some. The table shows about 54,000 clones, with around 92% occurring only once. The sample consisted of peripheral blood, taken after pregnancy. The receptor comes from a female donor in good health, enrolled as a control in a pregnancy study. This sequence joins TRBV19 and TRBJ1-5, with TRBD1 as a possible D gene (5 bases). The CDR3 bases are TGTGCCAGTAGTAGCTACAGGTATAGCAATCAGCCCCAGCATTTT. It is translated as CASSSYRYSNQPQHF.